This TCR beta chain was retrieved from a study of Ad26.COV2.S vaccination and SARS-CoV-2 variants. Across the study: Donor got 5x10^10 or 1x10^11 viral particles of Ad26.COV2.S.

As for this clone: Its specificity is unknown.

This CDR3 has 14 amino acids. The germline CDR1 and CDR2 sequences are SEHNR and FQNEAQ (reference sequence). V lost 5 bases, J lost 4 bases, and 6 bases stayed unmatched. Overall study findings and caveats: The TCR breadth and depth analyses may have understated or missed part of the total T cell responses.

Profiling relied on immunoSEQ multiplex PCR, and the TCRdb table lists in-frame clones only, not all of them. Found here are about 500,000 clones, about 88% of them singletons; the top ten hold over 1.5%. Indicated treatment: approximately 18 received Ad26.COV2.S at low or high dose, single or two shots; 5 received placebo; per-sample allocation not given. All samples were drawn on day 63, counting from the first vaccine or placebo injection. This receptor was taken from a person aged 18 to 59 who received the Ad26.COV2.S COVID-19 vaccine or a placebo. The sequenced sample was peripheral blood, obtained in a trial of Ad26.COV2.S vaccine versus placebo. This chain uses TRBV7-9 with TRBJ2-3; 7 nucleotides match TRBD1. CDR3 DNA: TGTGCCAGCAGCCCCCAGGGGGACCCAGATACGCAGTATTTT. Amino acid sequence: CASSPQGDPDTQYF.